The next 2 T cell receptor beta chains were all read from a single sample in a study of monozygotic twins with inflammatory bowel disease. After re-calling the 5' RACE reads, TCRdb lists one entry per CDR3 protein, DNA absent. This sample's table has 200,000 to 250,000 distinct CDR3 sequences. The sample comprised blood. The receptors shown here come from a human donor with ulcerative colitis or Crohn's disease, or a healthy co-twin of an affected twin (not recorded which).

This rearrangement joins TRBV28 to TRBJ1-2; TCRdb indicates TRBD1, and absent DNA this call remains unverified. The CDR3 runs to 14 residues. Per the germline V gene, CDR1 is MDHEN and CDR2 is SYDVKM. CDR3 region: CASSPGQGLYGYTF.

V gene TRBV7-8 combines with J gene TRBJ2-5; TCRdb selects TRBD1, and the lack of DNA leaves this call unchecked. This CDR3 is built from 15 residues. CDR1 SGHVS and CDR2 FQNEAQ come from the germline V gene. The CDR3 loop reads CASSVRQGPGETQYF.